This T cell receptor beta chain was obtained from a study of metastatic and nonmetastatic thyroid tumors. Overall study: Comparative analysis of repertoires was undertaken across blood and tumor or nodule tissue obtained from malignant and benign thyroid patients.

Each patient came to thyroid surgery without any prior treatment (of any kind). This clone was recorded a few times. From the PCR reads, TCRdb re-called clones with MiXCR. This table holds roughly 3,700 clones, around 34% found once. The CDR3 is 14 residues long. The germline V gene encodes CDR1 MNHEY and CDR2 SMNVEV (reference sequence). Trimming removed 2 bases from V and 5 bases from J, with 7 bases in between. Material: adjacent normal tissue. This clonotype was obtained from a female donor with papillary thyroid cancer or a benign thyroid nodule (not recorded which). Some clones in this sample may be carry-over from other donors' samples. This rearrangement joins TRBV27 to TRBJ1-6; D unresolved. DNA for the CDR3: TGTGCCAGCAGTTTAAACAGAAATAATTCACCCCTCCACTTT. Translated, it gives CASSLNRNNSPLHF.